These T cell receptor beta chains were read from a single sample in a study of control samples from healthy donors and cancer patients. Libraries were prepared by immunoSEQ multiplex PCR; TCRdb keeps only in-frame clonotypes and omits some of them. The sample yields about 79,000 clones, 90% to 95% seen once. The sample taken for sequencing was PBMCs. Every receptor here comes from a woman in her 40s with lung cancer. CDR3s include the opening cysteine and the closing phenylalanine or tryptophan. The D gene is left open where the match is weak. Not all rows give a size; the values are once, few, many and, for expanded clones, a class.

clone_size	v_call	j_call	d_call	cdr3_nt	cdr3_aa
.	TRBV7-9	TRBJ2-1	TRBD2	TGTGCCAGCAGCTTCCTAGCGGGGGTGGACAATGAGCAGTTCTTC	CASSFLAGVDNEQFF
.	TRBV2	TRBJ2-1	.	TGTGCCATTGCGATGTCCGGGTTTGGGGGCTTCTACAATGAGCAGTTCTTC	CAIAMSGFGGFYNEQFF
.	TRBV4-1	TRBJ2-2	TRBD2	TGCGCCAGCAGCCCCGGACTAGCGGGGGGGCACGGGGAGCTGTTTTTT	CASSPGLAGGHGELFF
.	TRBV5-1	TRBJ2-1	TRBD1	TGCGCCAGCAGCTTGGCCAGGGGGAGCTCCTACAATGAGCAGTTCTTC	CASSLARGSSYNEQFF
once	TRBV2	TRBJ1-5	.	TGTGCCAGCAGTGAATGGGTAGGGGGTGGAAGCAATCAGCCCCAGCATTTT	CASSEWVGGGSNQPQHF
.	TRBV3-1/TRBV3-2	TRBJ2-1	.	TGTGCCAGCAGCCCGGGGACCGGCCGTGGGCAGTTCTTC	CASSPGTGRGQFF
few	TRBV7-2	TRBJ2-5	TRBD1	TGTGCCAGCAGCTTAAGACCAGGACAGGGAGACGAGACCCAGTACTTC	CASSLRPGQGDETQYF
.	TRBV9	TRBJ1-5	.	TGTGCCAGCAGCGCCGACGGAGGGTACGGCAATCAGCCCCAGCATTTT	CASSADGGYGNQPQHF
.	TRBV9	TRBJ2-7	TRBD2	TGTGCCAGCGGACTAGCGGGGGCCCACGAGCAGTACTTC	CASGLAGAHEQYF
.	TRBV7-8	TRBJ2-2	TRBD1	TGTGCCAGCAGCCCGGGACAGTCAAAAGGGGAGCTGTTTTTT	CASSPGQSKGELFF
.	TRBV18	TRBJ1-2	.	TGTGCCAGCTCACCAGCATCCGATTTCTATGGCTACACCTTC	CASSPASDFYGYTF
.	TRBV28	TRBJ1-1	.	TGTGCCAGCAGATCTCCAGGGAGTAACTCAGAAGCTTTCTTT	CASRSPGSNSEAFF
.	TRBV19	TRBJ2-7	TRBD1	TGTGCCAGTAGTAAAGACAGGGTTGGCGAGCAGTACTTC	CASSKDRVGEQYF
.	TRBV7-9	TRBJ2-2	TRBD1	TGTGCCAGCAGGCCCCCGGGACAGGAAAACACCGGGGAGCTGTTTTTT	CASRPPGQENTGELFF
.	TRBV29-1	TRBJ2-7	TRBD2	TGCAGCGTACGACTAGCGGGGGGGCCCCCGGTCTTC	CSVRLAGGPPVF
once	TRBV9	TRBJ2-2	.	TGTGCCAGCAGCGTAGGGACAGTGAACACCGGGGAGCTGTTTTTT	CASSVGTVNTGELFF
few	TRBV3-1/TRBV3-2	TRBJ1-1	TRBD1	TGTGCCAGCAGCCAACCCGGGACAGGGACTGAAGCTTTCTTT	CASSQPGTGTEAFF
.	TRBV24-1	TRBJ2-2	.	TGTGCCACCAGTGATTTGTACACCGGGGAGCTGTTTTTT	CATSDLYTGELFF
.	TRBV5-5	TRBJ1-4	.	TGTGCCAGCAGCTTGGCCCTAGGGCGTGGGATTGAAAAACTGTTTTTT	CASSLALGRGIEKLFF
.	TRBV30	TRBJ1-2	.	TGTGCCTGGACCAAGCAACGGCTTAACTATGGCTACACCTTC	CAWTKQRLNYGYTF
.	TRBV2	TRBJ1-1	.	TGTGCCAGCAGCCCCGAATGGATGAACGCTGAAGCTTTCTTT	CASSPEWMNAEAFF
.	TRBV27	TRBJ1-2	TRBD1	TGTGCCAGCAGCTCCTTGACAGGGTTGAACGGTGGCTACACCTTC	CASSSLTGLNGGYTF
.	TRBV18	TRBJ2-7	.	TGTGCCAGCTCACCAGGCAGGGGTTACGAGCAGTACTTC	CASSPGRGYEQYF
.	TRBV10-3	TRBJ1-1	.	TGTGCCATCAGTGAGGAGGCACCTAACACTGAAGCTTTCTTT	CAISEEAPNTEAFF
.	TRBV5-1	TRBJ2-7	.	TGCGCCAGCTCTCCGCTGGGCCCCTTCGGCGAGCAGTACTTC	CASSPLGPFGEQYF
once	TRBV11-2	TRBJ1-1	.	TGTGCCAGCCGTCGCGGGATGGGAGTGAACACTGAAGCTTTCTTT	CASRRGMGVNTEAFF
.	TRBV7-8	TRBJ2-7	.	TGTGCCAGCAGCTTCCATGAGGTTTCCTACGAGCAGTACTTC	CASSFHEVSYEQYF
.	TRBV11-3	TRBJ1-1	TRBD1	TGTGCCAGCAGCCCCGGGGGACAGGAAGCTTTCTTT	CASSPGGQEAFF
.	TRBV18	TRBJ2-3	.	TGTGCCAGCTCACCATCGGACCCGGCCCCAGATACGCAGTATTTT	CASSPSDPAPDTQYF
.	TRBV5-1	TRBJ1-1	TRBD1	TGCGCCAGCAGTACCGGACAGGGTCCCAGTGGGACTGAAGCTTTCTTT	CASSTGQGPSGTEAFF
.	TRBV3-1/TRBV3-2	TRBJ1-2	.	TGTGCCAGCAGCCAAATTGACAGCTATGGCTACACCTTC	CASSQIDSYGYTF
once	TRBV28	TRBJ1-1	TRBD1	TGTGCCAGCAGTATAGGGGGCGGGGGGCACACTGAAGCTTTCTTT	CASSIGGGGHTEAFF
once	TRBV6-5	TRBJ2-1	TRBD2	TGTGCCAGCAGTTTACCGGGACTAGGGACCAATGAGCAGTTCTTC	CASSLPGLGTNEQFF
.	TRBV4-1	TRBJ2-1	.	TGCGCCAGCAGCCAGCTGGGAGTGTATGAGCAGTTCTTC	CASSQLGVYEQFF
.	TRBV4-1	TRBJ2-7	.	TGCGCCAGCAGCCAAGGGACGAATACCTACGAGCAGTACTTC	CASSQGTNTYEQYF
.	TRBV25-1	TRBJ1-2	.	TGTGCCAGCAGTTTGGACCGGAACTATGGCTACACCTTC	CASSLDRNYGYTF
.	TRBV7-2	TRBJ1-3	.	TGTGCCAGCAGCCACCCCCGGGGACCTAGCTCTGGAAACACCATATATTTT	CASSHPRGPSSGNTIYF
.	TRBV10-3	TRBJ2-3	.	TGTGCCATCAAAATCGAGGGGCCCACAGATACGCAGTATTTT	CAIKIEGPTDTQYF
.	TRBV3-1/TRBV3-2	TRBJ1-5	.	TGTGCCAGCAGCCAAGACGACGAAAGCAATCAGCCCCAGCATTTT	CASSQDDESNQPQHF
.	TRBV19	TRBJ1-2	.	TGTGCCAGTAGTGTGCCGTGGGGTGGCTACACCTTC	CASSVPWGGYTF
.	TRBV19	TRBJ2-4	TRBD2	TGTGCCAGTAGTATCCCCGGGACTAGCGGGGGTATTCAGTACTTC	CASSIPGTSGGIQYF
.	TRBV5-1	TRBJ1-6	TRBD1	TGCGCCAGCAGCTCCACCGGGACAGTACCTAATTCACCCCTCCACTTT	CASSSTGTVPNSPLHF
.	TRBV5-4	TRBJ2-2	.	TGTGCCAGCAGCTTGGCTAACAGGCACGCGAACACCGGGGAGCTGTTTTTT	CASSLANRHANTGELFF
.	TRBV7-2	TRBJ1-5	.	TGTGCCAGCAGACTCGACAGTTTGCAACCCCAGCATTTT	CASRLDSLQPQHF
.	TRBV15	TRBJ1-5	.	TGTGCCACCAGCTCGGGACGCAGTAGCAATCAGCCCCAGCATTTT	CATSSGRSSNQPQHF
.	TRBV4-1	TRBJ1-2	.	TGCGCCAGCAGCCAAGAAAAGAAGGATGGCTACACCTTC	CASSQEKKDGYTF
.	TRBV21-1	TRBJ2-7	.	TGTGCCAGCAGCAATTGGGACAGAATGGCCTACGAGCAGTACTTC	CASSNWDRMAYEQYF
.	TRBV3-1/TRBV3-2	TRBJ2-1	TRBD1	TGTGCCAGCAGCCAAGATCGGGGACAGGGGGTGAATGAGCAGTTCTTC	CASSQDRGQGVNEQFF
.	TRBV28	TRBJ1-3	.	TGTGCCAGCAGTTTAGGGGGCTCTGGAAACACCATATATTTT	CASSLGGSGNTIYF
.	TRBV28	TRBJ2-1	TRBD1	TGTGCCAGCAGTTTGGGCCGACAGGGTTATTTGAATGAGCAGTTCTTC	CASSLGRQGYLNEQFF
once	TRBV5-4	TRBJ2-7	.	TGTGCCAGCAGCTCCCGGGACCGGAACGAGCAGTACTTC	CASSSRDRNEQYF